The 28 T cell receptor beta chains below all came from one sample that was sequenced in a study of T-cell reconstitution after alpha-beta-depleted transplantation in children (dated by TCRdb to 2016 to 2018). Libraries were made using PCR. The data were produced on an Illumina HiSeq 2500. To normalize quantification of the TCRbeta repertoire, the TCR libraries were built with molecular barcoding that relied on unique molecular identifiers. TCRdb trimmed the raw reads at Q25, called clones with MiXCR and kept productive beta chains. Rows merge per CDR3 protein into single entries with the most common DNA and genes. The sample table shows over 70,000 distinct CDR3 sequences, and 12% are seen once. The ten largest make up approximately 15% of the sample. The material sequenced was PBMCs from the stem cell graft donor, taken from the stem cell graft. These receptors were taken from a human donor who donated a stem cell graft to a child with inherited bone marrow failure.

The rearrangement joins TRBV29-1 to TRBJ1-3, with TRBD1 matching 7 bases. Germline CDR1 SQVTM, CDR2 ANQGSEA. This CDR3 is built from 13 residues. The junction had 4 bases not matched to a gene; V was cut back by 6 bases and J by 2 bases. In DNA, the CDR3 is TGCAGCGTGGAGACAGGGACTGGAAACACCATATATTTT. It translates to CSVETGTGNTIYF.

In its sample, this clonotype was seen many times. The chain employs TRBV5-1 and TRBJ2-7; 8 nucleotides align to TRBD1. The V gene's germline CDR1 is SGHRS and CDR2 YFSETQ. The CDR3 runs to 13 residues. The ends lost 4 bases at V and 6 bases at J; junction bases unmatched: 6. CDR3 region: CASSPGQAAEQYF. CDR3 in DNA: TGCGCCAGCAGCCCGGGACAGGCCGCCGAGCAGTACTTC. Based on the CDR3 plus reference TRBV5-1 and TRBJ2-7, the full variable domain is KAGVTQTPRYLIKTRGQQVTLSCSPISGHRSVSWYQQTPGQGLQFLFEYFSETQRNKGNFPGRFSGRQFSNSRSEMNVSTLELGDSALYLCASSPGQAAEQYFGPGTRLTVT.

This clonotype was detected many times. This chain uses TRBV24-1 with TRBJ2-3, with 7 bases aligning to TRBD1. V was pared by 4 bases and J by 4 bases, with 10 bases of the junction left unmatched. Germline-derived CDR1 and CDR2 are KGHDR and SFDVKD. This CDR3 contains 16 residues. The chain's CDR3 is CATSDHDRAGADTQYF. For the CDR3, the DNA is TGTGCCACCAGTGACCACGACAGGGCAGGGGCAGATACGCAGTATTTT.

This clonotype was found many times. This sequence joins TRBV29-1 and TRBJ2-5; 13 bases align to TRBD2. Germline CDR1 SQVTM, CDR2 ANQGSEA. After removal of 1 base from V and 4 bases from J, the junction contained 3 bases not matched to a gene. This CDR3 has 15 residues. The CDR3 protein is CSVEGTSGGRETQYF. As DNA, the CDR3 is TGCAGCGTTGAAGGGACTAGCGGGGGACGAGAGACCCAGTACTTC.

There are many counts of this clonotype. CDR3 in DNA: TGTGCCAGCAGCGCACGACAGGGCCCCTATGGCTACACCTTC. It specifies CASSARQGPYGYTF. The chain couples TRBV9 to TRBJ1-2; 7 positions agree with TRBD1. Germline CDR1 SGDLS, CDR2 YYNGEE. The CDR3 consists of 14 residues. V dropped 3 bases and J dropped 4; count of bases not matched to a gene: 6.

This clonotype came up many times. The rearrangement links TRBV7-9 to TRBJ2-1; TRBD2 matches at 7 bases. Unmatched junction bases numbered 4, after V lost 6 bases and J lost 2 bases. The CDR3 runs 14 residues. CDR1 and CDR2 (germline): SEHNR, FQNEAQ (reference sequence). The CDR3 protein is CASRGTNAYNEQFF. In nucleotides, the CDR3 is TGTGCCAGCAGAGGGACTAACGCCTACAATGAGCAGTTCTTC.

The table lists this clonotype with many counts. The chain combines TRBV7-3 with TRBJ2-5, with TRBD2 identical over 9 bases. Germline CDR1 SGHTA, CDR2 FQGTGA. The trim removed 5 bases at V and 4 bases at J, leaving 11 bases unmatched. CDR3 size: 16 residues. CDR3 residues: CASSPELAGGPETQYF. The DNA of the CDR3 is TGTGCCAGCAGCCCTGAACTGGCGGGGGGGCCAGAGACCCAGTACTTC.

This clonotype was counted ten times or more. The V and J genes are TRBV7-2 and TRBJ1-4, with D tentatively TRBD1 (6 bases). This CDR3 spans 15 amino acids. The ends were cut back, 4 bases at V and 8 bases at J, with 17 bases in the middle. Per the germline V gene, CDR1 is SGHTA and CDR2 is FQGNSA. The chain's CDR3 is CASSSYRVSGEKLFF. For the CDR3, the DNA is TGTGCCAGCAGCTCCTACAGGGTCAGCGGGGAAAAACTGTTTTTT.

This clonotype was counted a few times. The CDR3 bases are TGTGCCAGCAGCATAAGCCAGACCGTGAACACCGGGGAGCTGTTTTTT. Translated, it gives CASSISQTVNTGELFF. The chain employs TRBV11-1 and TRBJ2-2; D is ambiguous. Germline V gives CDR1 SGHAT, CDR2 FQDESV (reference sequence). The V gene lost 5 bases and the J gene lost 1 base, with 14 bases spanning the gap. The CDR3 loop spans 16 amino acids.

This clonotype was seen at least ten times. This sequence joins TRBV20-1 and TRBJ2-2; perhaps TRBD1 as D (5 bases). Trimming left V 6 bases short and J 1 base short, with 15 bases between. The CDR3 is 15 amino acids. Per the germline V gene, CDR1 is DFQATT and CDR2 is SNEGSKA (reference sequence). CDR3 bases: TGCAGTGCCCCCATAGGGGCGCTGAACACCGGGGAGCTGTTTTTT. Translating it yields CSAPIGALNTGELFF.

There are many counts of this clonotype. The V call is TRBV5-8, the J call TRBJ1-5; 8 bases line up with TRBD1. The CDR3 is 14 residues long. J was trimmed by 7 bases and V by 4 bases; bases with no gene match: 7. Germline CDR1 SGHTS, CDR2 YDEGEE. The CDR3 nucleotides read TGTGCCAGCAGCCCGACAGGGGCGGGGCAGCCCCAGCATTTT. Translation gives CASSPTGAGQPQHF.

This clonotype was recorded many times. The V and J genes are TRBV9 and TRBJ1-1, with 12 bases matching TRBD1. The trim removed 2 bases at V and 6 bases at J, leaving 2 bases unmatched. Germline-derived CDR1 and CDR2 are SGDLS and YYNGEE. The CDR3 contains 14 residues. CDR3 sequence reads: CASSVGTGGPEAFF. Here the CDR3 DNA reads TGTGCCAGCAGCGTTGGGACAGGGGGCCCTGAAGCTTTCTTT.

In this sample, this clonotype turned up once. The chain is built from TRBV6-4 and TRBJ2-1; no clear D. The germline CDR1 and CDR2 sequences are MRHNA and SNTAGT. V dropped 4 bases and J dropped 7 bases, with 11 bases sitting between them. The CDR3 contains 13 residues. The CDR3 DNA sequence: TGTGCCAGCAGTGTCAGGAGAGTGAATGAGCAGTTCTTC. Translation: CASSVRRVNEQFF.

This clonotype was counted many times. This chain links TRBV29-1 with TRBJ2-1; possible D gene TRBD1, 6 bases. With 3 bases removed from V and 7 bases from J, the gap between germline ends came to 10 bases. There are 12 residues in the CDR3. Germline assignment: CDR1 SQVTM and CDR2 ANQGSEA. This chain's CDR3 is CSVDRTGNEQFF. CDR3 DNA: TGCAGCGTTGACCGAACAGGGAATGAGCAGTTCTTC.

The V call is TRBV27, the J call TRBJ2-6; possible D gene TRBD1, 5 bases. CDR3 length: 17 amino acids. The V gene's germline CDR1 is MNHEY and CDR2 SMNVEV (reference sequence). With 7 bases removed from V and 0 bases from J, the gap between germline ends came to 16 bases. The CDR3 DNA sequence: TGTGCCAGCACCCAGTCAGGGTCCCGCTCTGGGGCCAACGTCCTGACTTTC. This translates into CASTQSGSRSGANVLTF.

The sample holds a few counts of this clonotype. The chain combines TRBV6-5 with TRBJ1-6; perhaps TRBD1 as D (6 bases). The CDR3 runs 15 residues. V was shortened by 0 bases and J by 6 bases, with 9 bases between the two germline ends. Germline lookup yields CDR1 MNHEY and CDR2 SVGAGI. The CDR3 coding sequence is TGTGCCAGCAGTTACTCGGGGGGCTCTAATTCACCCCTCCACTTT. Translating it yields CASSYSGGSNSPLHF.

This clonotype has at least ten counts. J is TRBJ2-7 and V is TRBV30; TRBD2 might be the D (7 bases). CDR1 GTSNPN and CDR2 SVGIG come from the germline V gene (reference sequence). The CDR3 spans 13 residues. Between the trimmed V and J ends, which lost 3 bases and 0 bases, there was a span of 9 bases. CDR3 coding DNA: TGTGCCTGGAGGCGGGGGCCCTCCTACGAGCAGTACTTC. It encodes CAWRRGPSYEQYF.

This clonotype occurred many times. V and J are TRBV5-1 and TRBJ2-1; possible D gene TRBD2, 5 bases. The CDR3 is made up of 10 amino acids. Germline CDR1 and CDR2: SGHRS and YFSETQ. Between the trimmed V and J ends, which lost 7 bases and 6 bases, there was a span of 5 bases. The CDR3 DNA reads as TGCGCCAGCCGGGGCAATGAGCAGTTCTTC. This sequence encodes CASRGNEQFF.

Ten or more counts support this clonotype. This chain joins TRBV4-3 and TRBJ2-1; 9 positions match TRBD1. The ends lost 4 bases at V and 9 bases at J; junction bases unmatched: 10. This CDR3 spans 15 amino acids. CDR1 is LGHNA, CDR2 YSLEER, per germline. The CDR3 bases are TGCGCCAGCAGCCCGGGACAGGGTCACTATAGTGAGCAGTTCTTC. Amino acid sequence: CASSPGQGHYSEQFF.

This clonotype was observed at least ten times. The chain couples TRBV5-1 to TRBJ2-7; 11 nucleotides agree with TRBD1. Germline values: CDR1 SGHRS, CDR2 YFSETQ. The V and J ends lost 3 bases and 2 bases, in that order; junction bases with no gene match: 4. The CDR3 is 15 amino acids. This CDR3 is CASSWGTGGTYEQYF. The CDR3 DNA reads as TGCGCCAGCAGCTGGGGGACAGGGGGAACCTACGAGCAGTACTTC.

This clonotype was counted many times. The rearrangement uses TRBV7-3 and TRBJ2-7; 12 nucleotides line up with TRBD2. CDR1 SGHTA and CDR2 FQGTGA come from the germline V gene. The length of the CDR3 is 15 residues. The J segment lost 7 bases and the V segment lost 2 bases, leaving 6 bases of the junction unmatched. The CDR3 sequence: CASSLLAGLAGEQYF. CDR3 coding DNA: TGTGCCAGCAGCTTATTGGCCGGACTAGCGGGAGAGCAGTACTTC.

The V and J genes are TRBV7-2 and TRBJ2-1, with 9 bases that match TRBD1. Trimming cost V 3 bases and J 6 bases; bases outside gene matches: 6. The CDR3 length is 15 residues. Germline V gene data show CDR1 as SGHTA and CDR2 as FQGNSA. CDR3 in amino acids: CASSFRDRVGNEQFF. The CDR3 DNA follows: TGTGCCAGCAGCTTCCGGGACAGGGTTGGCAATGAGCAGTTCTTC.

In this sample, this clonotype turned up a few times. V and J are TRBV20-1 and TRBJ2-1; perhaps TRBD2 as D (5 bases). Germline V gene sequence: CDR1 DFQATT, CDR2 SNEGSKA (reference sequence). The CDR3 is 12 residues long. CDR3 sequence reads: CSRAQSGNEQFF. The CDR3 region has the DNA TGCAGCCGGGCCCAGAGCGGCAATGAGCAGTTCTTC.

This clonotype was detected only a few times. The CDR3 region is CASSSYGQATYGYTF. Here the CDR3 DNA reads TGTGCCAGCAGTTCCTACGGACAGGCCACGTATGGCTACACCTTC. The chain combines TRBV6-5 with TRBJ1-2, with 7 bases that match TRBD1. V shed 4 bases, J shed 5 bases, and the junction held 10 bases outside the gene matches. This CDR3 region has 15 residues. In germline, CDR1 is MNHEY, CDR2 SVGAGI.

This clonotype appeared many times. This chain uses TRBV20-1 with TRBJ2-7; possible D gene TRBD1, 6 bases. Trimming pared 7 bases from V and 2 bases from J, leaving 9 bases between. CDR1 DFQATT and CDR2 SNEGSKA come from the germline V gene (reference sequence). This CDR3 is built from 11 residues. The chain's CDR3 is CSVGDTYEQYF. As DNA, the CDR3 is TGCAGTGTCGGGGACACCTACGAGCAGTACTTC.

This clonotype was seen repeatedly, ten times or more. The V gene is TRBV4-3, the J gene TRBJ1-4, with D perhaps matching TRBD1 (6 bases). The CDR3 contains 16 residues. CDR1 LGHNA and CDR2 YSLEER come from the germline V gene. Trimming stripped 4 bases from V and 3 bases from J, with 15 bases between. The CDR3 region has the DNA TGCGCCAGCAGCCGCTCCTGGGGGCGGGCTAATGAAAAACTGTTTTTT. This translates into CASSRSWGRANEKLFF.

The rearrangement joins TRBV20-1 to TRBJ2-1, with TRBD2 as a possible D gene (6 bases). Per the germline V gene, CDR1 is DFQATT and CDR2 is SNEGSKA (reference sequence). Trimming shortened V by 3 bases and J by 9 bases, and 18 bases separated the two germline ends. This CDR3 has 14 residues. CDR3 nucleotide sequence: TGCAGTGCTAGCAAGACAGTCCTCGGGGGTGAGCAGTTCTTC. Protein product: CSASKTVLGGEQFF.

This clonotype occurred a few times. V usage is TRBV29-1 and J usage is TRBJ2-3; 7 bases match TRBD1. The length of the CDR3 is 14 residues. V was pared by 4 bases and J by 2 bases, with 6 bases of the junction left unmatched. Germline V gene sequence: CDR1 SQVTM, CDR2 ANQGSEA. CDR3 region: CSVAKGAPTDTQYF. The CDR3 bases are TGCAGCGTTGCGAAGGGGGCTCCCACAGATACGCAGTATTTT.